The following is a T cell receptor (beta chain) sequence with its context. These data come from a study of blood T cells in healthy people across ages. Every sample gave at least 5 micrograms of total RNA when it was extracted. Primed by a sample-barcoded 5' primer and a J-beta primer mix, a second PCR proceeded for 7 to 11 cycles. Each single sample gave us at least 2.5 million CDR3-containing paired-end reads. Each CDR3 protein gets one entry after TCRdb re-called the 5' RACE reads with MiXCR. The sample has some 670,000 distinct CDR3 sequences, about 51% seen once; the top ten hold approximately 13%. Per germline, CDR1 MNHEY and CDR2 SVGEGT. The CDR3 runs 16 residues.

The sample was blood. The rearrangement joins TRBV6-2 or TRBV6-3 to TRBJ2-4; 7 bases are shared with TRBD2. The closer fit of TRBJ2-7 to the DNA end suggests the J call may be wrong. This TCR was recovered from a woman older than 75 in good health. The CDR3, as DNA: TGTGCCAGCAGAGAGGCTAGCGGCCGCCAACCCTACGAGCAGTACTTC. It specifies CASREASGRQPYEQYF.